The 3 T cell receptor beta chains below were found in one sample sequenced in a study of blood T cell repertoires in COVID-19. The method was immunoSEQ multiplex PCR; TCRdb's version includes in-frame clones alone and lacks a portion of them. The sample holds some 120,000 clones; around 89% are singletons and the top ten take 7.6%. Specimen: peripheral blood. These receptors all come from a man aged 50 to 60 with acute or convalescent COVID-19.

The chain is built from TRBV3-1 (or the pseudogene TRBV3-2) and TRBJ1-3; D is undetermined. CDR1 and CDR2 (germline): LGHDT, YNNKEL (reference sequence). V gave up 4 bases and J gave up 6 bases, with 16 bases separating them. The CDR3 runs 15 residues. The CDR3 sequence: CASSPGSGNPNTIYF. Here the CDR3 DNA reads TGTGCCAGCAGCCCCGGTAGCGGGAACCCAAACACCATATATTTT.

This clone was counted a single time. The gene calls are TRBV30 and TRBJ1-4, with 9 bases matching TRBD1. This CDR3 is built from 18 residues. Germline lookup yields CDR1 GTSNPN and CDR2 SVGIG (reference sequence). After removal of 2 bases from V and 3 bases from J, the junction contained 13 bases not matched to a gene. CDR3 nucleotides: TGTGCCTGGAGTAGATCCGGGACAGGGATTCTATCTAATGAAAAACTGTTTTTT. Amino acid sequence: CAWSRSGTGILSNEKLFF.

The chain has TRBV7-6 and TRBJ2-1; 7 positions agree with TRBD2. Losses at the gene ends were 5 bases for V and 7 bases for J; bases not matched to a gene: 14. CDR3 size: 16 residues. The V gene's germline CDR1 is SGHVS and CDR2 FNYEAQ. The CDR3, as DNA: TGTGCCAGCAGCGCCGTGAGGGGAGCGGGATCTAATGAGCAGTTCTTC. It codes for CASSAVRGAGSNEQFF.